What follows are 25 T cell receptor beta chains derived from one specimen sequenced in a study of T cell responses to AZD1222 COVID-19 vaccine. Using immunoSEQ multiplex PCR, the repertoire was profiled, and TCRdb retains in-frame clones only, with some absent. The sample has 90,000 to 150,000 clones, about 86% seen once. Here the sequenced sample was peripheral blood, taken 28 days after the second AZD1222 dose. The receptors originated from an adult who received the AZD1222 COVID-19 vaccine.

This clone was counted once. The chain links TRBV27 to TRBJ1-1; D is ambiguous. Per the germline V gene, CDR1 is MNHEY and CDR2 is SMNVEV (reference sequence). Trimming stripped 8 bases from V and 0 bases from J, with 7 bases between. This CDR3 contains 12 residues. The CDR3 region is CASGHMNTEAFF. DNA for the CDR3: TGTGCCAGCGGGCACATGAACACTGAAGCTTTCTTT.

V and J are TRBV29-1 and TRBJ1-2, with D unresolved. Per germline, CDR1 SQVTM and CDR2 ANQGSEA. Trimming shortened V by 4 bases and J by 4 bases, and 16 bases separated the two germline ends. The CDR3 extends over 14 amino acids. The CDR3 DNA follows: TGCAGCGTTGCCTCGGGCCAGGCTATCTATGGCTACACCTTC. Its protein is CSVASGQAIYGYTF.

This clone came up once. The V and J genes are TRBV24-1 and TRBJ2-2, with a tentative D call TRBD2 (6 bases). Trimming took off 9 bases at V and 1 base at J, with 11 bases between the two ends. The CDR3 runs to 14 residues. Germline assignment: CDR1 KGHDR and CDR2 SFDVKD. In DNA form, the CDR3 reads TGTGCCACCGCCGGGGGAAAGAACACCGGGGAGCTGTTTTTT. It encodes CATAGGKNTGELFF.

The rearrangement joins TRBV19 to TRBJ1-1, with 11 bases that match TRBD1. J was trimmed by 8 bases and V by 5 bases; bases with no gene match: 10. The CDR3 runs to 15 residues. The V gene's germline CDR1 is LNHDA and CDR2 SQIVND (reference sequence). DNA of the CDR3: TGTGCCAGTAGTCTTCGACCGGGACAGGGGGTAGAAGCTTTCTTT. It specifies CASSLRPGQGVEAFF.

The rearrangement joins TRBV3-1 (or the pseudogene TRBV3-2) to TRBJ2-2; D uncertain. Germline V CDR1 and CDR2: LGHDT, YNNKEL (reference sequence). There are 15 residues in the CDR3. V was clipped by 4 bases and J by 4 bases, with 13 bases between them. The DNA of the CDR3 is TGTGCCAGCAGCCTCCACCGTGGGGTCACCGGGGAGCTGTTTTTT. Protein sequence: CASSLHRGVTGELFF.

This chain links TRBV19 with TRBJ1-5; unclear D gene. The CDR3 loop spans 14 amino acids. Per the germline V gene, CDR1 is LNHDA and CDR2 is SQIVND (reference sequence). V lost 6 bases, J lost 4 bases, and 13 bases lay in between. In DNA form, the CDR3 reads TGTGCCAGTAGGGACCGCGACTGGAATCAGCCCCAGCATTTT. This gives the protein CASRDRDWNQPQHF.

The chain carries TRBV5-1 and TRBJ2-1, with D possibly being TRBD1 (5 bases). The CDR3 has 15 residues. The germline gives CDR1 SGHRS, CDR2 YFSETQ. Trimming removed 0 bases from V and 4 bases from J, with 11 bases in between. The chain's CDR3 is CASSLARATYNEQFF. The CDR3 DNA sequence: TGCGCCAGCAGCTTGGCCAGGGCAACTTACAATGAGCAGTTCTTC.

This chain connects TRBV30 to TRBJ2-7; D unclear. Trimming removed 4 bases from V and 2 bases from J, with 6 bases in between. In germline, CDR1 is GTSNPN, CDR2 SVGIG (reference sequence). The CDR3 contains 11 residues. Here the CDR3 DNA reads TGTGCCTGGACCTCGGCCTACGAGCAGTACTTC. It translates to CAWTSAYEQYF.

The rearrangement links TRBV6-5 to TRBJ2-1, with D uncertain. The CDR3 extends over 12 amino acids. Trimming removed 5 bases from V and 6 bases from J, with 8 bases in between. Looked up from germline, CDR1 is MNHEY and CDR2 is SVGAGI. CDR3 loop: CASSPGGNEQFF. The CDR3 DNA reads TGTGCCAGCAGTCCAGGCGGCAATGAGCAGTTCTTC.

The chain couples TRBV6-5 to TRBJ1-5; no reliable D call. The ends were cut back, 4 bases at V and 0 bases at J, with 7 bases in the middle. The CDR3 spans 14 residues. CDR1 MNHEY and CDR2 SVGAGI come from the germline V gene. CDR3 DNA: TGTGCCAGCAGTTCTGGATATAGCAATCAGCCCCAGCATTTT. Amino acid sequence: CASSSGYSNQPQHF.

The chain has TRBV7-9 and TRBJ1-1, with 7 bases lining up with TRBD1. Germline trimming cut 4 bases from V and 4 bases from J; bases unmatched to any gene: 3. The CDR3 extends over 13 amino acids. Germline V lookup: CDR1 SEHNR, CDR2 FQNEAQ (reference sequence). As DNA, the CDR3 is TGTGCCAGCAGCTCGGCAGGGGGCACTGAAGCTTTCTTT. It is translated as CASSSAGGTEAFF.

This chain's CDR3 is CASSTPGLRPREQYF. CDR3 in DNA: TGTGCCAGTAGTACACCGGGACTACGACCTCGGGAGCAGTACTTC. J is TRBJ2-7 and V is TRBV19; TRBD2 agrees at 7 bases. This CDR3 has 15 amino acids. CDR1 is LNHDA, CDR2 SQIVND, per germline (reference sequence). V shed 4 bases and J 7 bases; nucleotides not matched to a gene: 13.

This clone was counted only a few times. The chain combines TRBV5-6 with TRBJ2-7; TRBD2 might be the D (6 bases). The V and J ends lost 8 bases and 2 bases respectively, with 17 bases between them. Looked up from germline, CDR1 is SGHDT and CDR2 is YYEEEE. The CDR3 extends over 14 amino acids. CDR3 nucleotide sequence: TGTGCCAGAAAGGGGACTTTTCTGACCTACGAGCAGTACTTC. This encodes CARKGTFLTYEQYF. Drawing the rest from reference TRBV5-6 and TRBJ2-7, the complete variable domain is DAGVTQSPTHLIKTRGQQVTLRCSPKSGHDTVSWYQQALGQGPQFIFQYYEEEERQRGNFPDRFSGHQFPNYSSELNVNALLLGDSALYLCARKGTFLTYEQYFGPGTRLTVT.

The V gene is TRBV9, the J gene TRBJ1-2; a weak D match, TRBD1 (5 bases). Trimming stripped 3 bases from V and 2 bases from J, with 29 bases between. The CDR3 has 20 residues. Germline CDR1 SGDLS, CDR2 YYNGEE. CDR3 sequence: CASSGEGRGGKGPLNYGYTF. The CDR3 nucleotides read TGTGCCAGCAGCGGAGAGGGTCGTGGGGGAAAGGGACCCTTAAACTATGGCTACACCTTC.

The chain uses TRBV30 and TRBJ1-3, with D possibly matching TRBD1 (5 bases). V lost 3 bases and J lost 0, with 18 bases in between. Germline CDR1 and CDR2: GTSNPN and SVGIG (reference sequence). The CDR3 runs to 17 residues. CDR3 DNA sequence: TGTGCCTGGAGCCCCGGGGCCGTACCGAGCTCTGGAAACACCATATATTTT. Its protein is CAWSPGAVPSSGNTIYF.

The chain links TRBV5-6 to TRBJ2-2; either TRBD1 or TRBD2 may fit D (5 bases each). The germline V and J ends were trimmed by 4 bases and 0 bases, with 10 bases remaining between them. CDR1 and CDR2 (germline): SGHDT, YYEEEE. The CDR3 runs to 15 residues. The CDR3 region has the DNA TGTGCCAGCAGCGCGTTGGGACCGAACACCGGGGAGCTGTTTTTT. It is translated as CASSALGPNTGELFF.

The genes are TRBV5-1 and TRBJ2-3; 9 nucleotides agree with TRBD2. The CDR3 consists of 17 residues. J was trimmed by 0 bases and V by 4 bases; bases with no gene match: 9. Germline CDR1 is SGHRS and CDR2 is YFSETQ. As DNA, the CDR3 is TGCGCCAGCAGCGAGGCTCTAGCGGGAACTAGCACAGATACGCAGTATTTT. Protein sequence: CASSEALAGTSTDTQYF.

The chain links TRBV9 to TRBJ2-7, with TRBD1 matching 8 bases. V gave up 3 bases and J gave up 1 base; unmatched junction bases: 9. This CDR3 is 16 amino acids long. Germline-derived CDR1 and CDR2 are SGDLS and YYNGEE. CDR3 sequence (DNA): TGTGCCAGCAGCGCTAGTCGGACAGGGAGGTCCTACGAGCAGTACTTC. This encodes CASSASRTGRSYEQYF.

The V gene is TRBV9, the J gene TRBJ2-3; 8 nucleotides align to TRBD2. CDR1 is SGDLS and CDR2 is YYNGEE in the germline V gene. This CDR3 spans 14 amino acids. J lost 0 bases, V lost 3 bases, and 0 bases had no gene match. The chain's CDR3 is CASSGGGSTDTQYF. DNA of the CDR3: TGTGCCAGCAGCGGCGGGGGGAGCACAGATACGCAGTATTTT. Variable domain in full (rest from reference TRBV9 and TRBJ2-3): DSGVTQTPKHLITATGQRVTLRCSPRSGDLSVYWYQQSLDQGLQFLIQYYNGEERAKGNILERFSAQQFPDLHSELNLSSLELGDSALYFCASSGGGSTDTQYFGPGTRLTVL.

The chain uses TRBV6-5 and TRBJ2-7; D possibly uses TRBD1 or TRBD2 (5 bases each). Per the germline V gene, CDR1 is MNHEY and CDR2 is SVGAGI. The CDR3 is 15 amino acids. Trimming removed 2 bases from V and 2 bases from J, with 13 bases in between. CDR3 residues: CASSYAYGAPYEQYF. In nucleotides, the CDR3 is TGTGCCAGCAGTTACGCCTACGGGGCACCCTACGAGCAGTACTTC.

V gene TRBV7-9 combines with J gene TRBJ1-3; 7 nucleotides agree with TRBD1. Germline values: CDR1 SEHNR, CDR2 FQNEAQ (reference sequence). The V and J ends lost 5 bases and 4 bases, in that order; junction bases with no gene match: 17. The CDR3 extends over 18 amino acids. The DNA for the CDR3 is TGTGCCAGCAGCCGTCTTCTCGGCTCACAGGGGAAAGGAAACACCATATATTTT. It is translated as CASSRLLGSQGKGNTIYF.

The rearrangement uses TRBV3-1 (or the pseudogene TRBV3-2) and TRBJ1-6; D gene unclear. V was shortened by 1 base and J by 7 bases, with 17 bases between the two germline ends. From germline, CDR1 is LGHDT and CDR2 YNNKEL (reference sequence). The CDR3 covers 17 residues. The CDR3 spells CASSQVSWSWRNSPLHF. For the CDR3, the DNA is TGTGCCAGCAGCCAAGTTTCGTGGAGTTGGCGGAATTCACCCCTCCACTTT.

This clone came up once. The chain uses TRBV9 and TRBJ2-2; 10 nucleotides agree with TRBD1. Germline V lookup: CDR1 SGDLS, CDR2 YYNGEE. The CDR3 has 17 residues. Trimming removed 4 bases from V and 3 bases from J; junction bases left unmatched: 9. CDR3: CASSLFGQGVDTGELFF. The CDR3 region has the DNA TGTGCCAGCAGCCTATTTGGACAGGGGGTTGACACCGGGGAGCTGTTTTTT.

This clone was seen a single time. CDR3 bases: TGTGCCAGCAGCCCGACAAGCGGGGAGCTGTTTTTT. It translates to CASSPTSGELFF. V usage is TRBV7-9 and J usage is TRBJ2-2; D not resolved. CDR1 and CDR2 from the germline V gene are SEHNR and FQNEAQ (reference sequence). CDR3 length: 12 residues. V lost 5 bases to trimming and J lost 7 bases, with 8 bases between them.

The rearrangement uses TRBV7-2 and TRBJ1-1, with D tentatively TRBD1 (6 bases). Germline V gene data show CDR1 as SGHTA and CDR2 as FQGNSA. V was shortened by 7 bases and J by 0 bases, with 12 bases between the two germline ends. This CDR3 contains 14 residues. The CDR3 is CASTKQGMNTEAFF. Written as DNA, the CDR3 is TGTGCCAGCACCAAACAGGGAATGAACACTGAAGCTTTCTTT.